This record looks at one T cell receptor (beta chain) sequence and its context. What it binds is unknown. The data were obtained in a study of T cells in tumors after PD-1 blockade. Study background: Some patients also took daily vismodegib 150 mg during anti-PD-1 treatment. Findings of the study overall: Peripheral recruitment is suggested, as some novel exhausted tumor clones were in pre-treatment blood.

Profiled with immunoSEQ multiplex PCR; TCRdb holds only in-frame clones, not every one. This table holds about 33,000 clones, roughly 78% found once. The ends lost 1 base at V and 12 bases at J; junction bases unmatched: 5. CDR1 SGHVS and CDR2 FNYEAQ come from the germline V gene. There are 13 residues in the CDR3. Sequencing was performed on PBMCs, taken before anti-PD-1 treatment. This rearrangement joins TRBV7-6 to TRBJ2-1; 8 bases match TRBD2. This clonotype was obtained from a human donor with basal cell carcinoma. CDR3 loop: CASSLVSGDGQFF. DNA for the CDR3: TGTGCCAGCAGCTTAGTTAGCGGGGATGGGCAGTTCTTC.